These T cell receptor beta chains were read from a single sample in a study of PD-L1 blockade in urothelial cancer. Profiling relied on immunoSEQ multiplex PCR, and the TCRdb table lists in-frame clones only, not all of them. The sample lists about 91,000 clones, approximately 82% occurring once. The source material was PBMCs, sampled around atezolizumab (anti-PD-L1) treatment. The receptors stem from a man aged 65 to 79 with urothelial cancer. Both conserved end residues are part of each CDR3. Each record gives: V gene, J gene, CDR3 protein.

TRBV5-8	TRBJ1-1	CASSLLGHLNTEAFF
TRBV7-2	TRBJ1-1	CASSTYGMNTEAFF
TRBV7-2	TRBJ1-5	CASSLVGAGGSNQPQHF
TRBV7-6	TRBJ2-3	CASSLARSGLAGETDTQYF
TRBV19	TRBJ1-2	CASSTTGGSYGYTF
TRBV7-9	TRBJ2-7	CASSPGTTTYEQYF
TRBV4-2	TRBJ1-5	CASSQDLVPGNQPQHF
TRBV27	TRBJ1-1	CASSSRTGTGWRNTEAFF
TRBV6-1	TRBJ2-3	CAASTGWGGDTQYF
TRBV19	TRBJ2-7	CATQGYACEQYF
TRBV25-1	TRBJ1-2	CASRNSNYGYTF
TRBV23-1	TRBJ2-1	CASSQYRATEQFF
TRBV27	TRBJ2-7	CASRGAGGTYEQYF
TRBV30	TRBJ2-6	CAWSLNTQGNGANVLTF
TRBV7-3	TRBJ2-2	CASSFWGGMNTGELFF
TRBV19	TRBJ1-2	CASSPPGSNNYGYTF
TRBV4-1	TRBJ2-7	CASSQAQAPAYEQYF
TRBV5-1	TRBJ1-1	CASSSIDSTNTEAFF
TRBV30	TRBJ2-1	CAWSEGGTIYNEQFF
TRBV30	TRBJ2-1	CAWSVSGWYNEQFF
TRBV4-1	TRBJ2-7	CASSEASGQAYEQYF
TRBV19	TRBJ1-5	CASSINSYSNQPQHF
TRBV7-8	TRBJ2-3	CASSSIERGTDTQYF
TRBV11-2	TRBJ2-5	CASSLQGARVLETQYF
TRBV19	TRBJ1-1	CASRDRNTEAFF